This TCR beta chain was retrieved from a study of cytomegalovirus exposure and HLA in healthy donors. This CDR3 has 14 residues. Trimming took off 2 bases at V and 6 bases at J, with 11 bases between the two ends. CDR1 and CDR2 (germline): MNHEY, SVGAGI. The PCR contained 60 Vbeta and 13 Jbeta primers. Profiled with immunoSEQ multiplex PCR; TCRdb holds only in-frame clones, not every one. The sample has approximately 150,000 clones, roughly 82% seen once. The genes are TRBV6-5 and TRBJ2-1; D is uncertain. What was sequenced was PBMCs. This sequence originates from a man in his late teens or twenties in good health and CMV-seropositive. Here the CDR3 reads CASSYRPATNEQFF. CDR3 nucleotides: TGTGCCAGCAGTTACAGGCCAGCGACCAATGAGCAGTTCTTC.